Listed below are T cell receptor beta chains from one sample, sequenced in a study of blood T cell repertoires in COVID-19. TCRdb's table, derived via immunoSEQ multiplex PCR, lists solely in-frame clones and lacks some. Here the sample spans approximately 300,000 clones, about 87% being singletons. The source material was peripheral blood. Receptors originate from a woman in her thirties or forties with acute or convalescent COVID-19. Each CDR3 is given with its conserved first and last residue. Each record gives: CDR3 DNA, CDR3 protein, J gene, V gene, clone size, D gene. The D gene is left open where the match is weak. Clone size is not always given. Where it is, it says once, few, many or a class for expanded clones.

cdr3_nt: TGTGCCATCGCGGGGCCTCACACAGATACGCAGTATTTT
cdr3_aa: CAIAGPHTDTQYF
j_call: TRBJ2-3
v_call: TRBV6-5
clone_size: NA
d_call: NA

cdr3_nt: TGTGCCAGCAGCTTCCCCCTGGGGGGGAGCTCCTACAATGAGCAGTTCTTC
cdr3_aa: CASSFPLGGSSYNEQFF
j_call: TRBJ2-1
v_call: TRBV9
clone_size: once
d_call: TRBD2

cdr3_nt: TGTGCCTGGAGACAGGGGGGCTACACCTTC
cdr3_aa: CAWRQGGYTF
j_call: TRBJ1-2
v_call: TRBV30
clone_size: once
d_call: TRBD1

cdr3_nt: TGCGCCAGCAGATACTTACCGGGACAGGGGGCGAGGGACACTGAAGCTTTCTTT
cdr3_aa: CASRYLPGQGARDTEAFF
j_call: TRBJ1-1
v_call: TRBV5-1
clone_size: NA
d_call: TRBD1

cdr3_nt: TGTGCCTGGAGTGTAGCCAGGGGCGCTGAAGCTTTCTTT
cdr3_aa: CAWSVARGAEAFF
j_call: TRBJ1-1
v_call: TRBV30
clone_size: NA
d_call: NA

cdr3_nt: TGTGCCAGTAGTATACCGGGGGGGATGGGCAATCAGCCCCAGCATTTT
cdr3_aa: CASSIPGGMGNQPQHF
j_call: TRBJ1-5
v_call: TRBV19
clone_size: NA
d_call: NA

cdr3_nt: TGCGCCAGCAGCCAAGAATACGGCTACAATGAGCAGTTCTTC
cdr3_aa: CASSQEYGYNEQFF
j_call: TRBJ2-1
v_call: TRBV4-1
clone_size: NA
d_call: NA

cdr3_nt: TGTGCCAGCAGTTCTCCGGGACAAGGGCACACTGAAGCTTTCTTT
cdr3_aa: CASSSPGQGHTEAFF
j_call: TRBJ1-1
v_call: TRBV6-5
clone_size: NA
d_call: NA

cdr3_nt: TGTGCCAGCAGCCAACGGTCCTCTGGAAACACCATATATTTT
cdr3_aa: CASSQRSSGNTIYF
j_call: TRBJ1-3
v_call: TRBV3-1/TRBV3-2
clone_size: NA
d_call: NA

cdr3_nt: TGTGCCAGCAGCGTAGCAGCCAGGGTAGAGACCCAGTACTTC
cdr3_aa: CASSVAARVETQYF
j_call: TRBJ2-5
v_call: TRBV9
clone_size: once
d_call: NA

cdr3_nt: TGTGCCATGGGGGAGGTGGAGGGCCACAATGAGCAGTTCTTC
cdr3_aa: CAMGEVEGHNEQFF
j_call: TRBJ2-1
v_call: TRBV10-3
clone_size: once
d_call: NA

cdr3_nt: TGTGCCAGCAGTAGGTCGGGATGGGCAACCATGAACACTGAAGCTTTCTTT
cdr3_aa: CASSRSGWATMNTEAFF
j_call: TRBJ1-1
v_call: TRBV27
clone_size: NA
d_call: NA

cdr3_nt: TGTGCCAGCAGCAAGCCCGGGCGGGGACCCCAAGAGACCCAGTACTTC
cdr3_aa: CASSKPGRGPQETQYF
j_call: TRBJ2-5
v_call: TRBV11-2
clone_size: NA
d_call: NA

cdr3_nt: TGTGCCATCAGTGAACAGGGAAGCACAGATACGCAGTATTTT
cdr3_aa: CAISEQGSTDTQYF
j_call: TRBJ2-3
v_call: TRBV10-3
clone_size: once
d_call: NA

cdr3_nt: TGTGCCAGCACCCACTTGGGGCAGACGAACACTGAAGCTTTCTTT
cdr3_aa: CASTHLGQTNTEAFF
j_call: TRBJ1-1
v_call: TRBV6-5
clone_size: NA
d_call: NA

cdr3_nt: TGTGCCACCAGTGATCCGGGACAGGGGTCGAACACCGGGGAGCTGTTTTTT
cdr3_aa: CATSDPGQGSNTGELFF
j_call: TRBJ2-2
v_call: TRBV24-1
clone_size: NA
d_call: TRBD1

cdr3_nt: TGTGCCAGCAGTGAAGGACAGGGTTGGGAGACCCAGTACTTC
cdr3_aa: CASSEGQGWETQYF
j_call: TRBJ2-5
v_call: TRBV27
clone_size: NA
d_call: TRBD1

cdr3_nt: TGTGCCAGCAGCTTCAAGGTGACAGGTTTTAGCTCTGGGGCCAACGTCCTGACTTTC
cdr3_aa: CASSFKVTGFSSGANVLTF
j_call: TRBJ2-6
v_call: TRBV5-5
clone_size: NA
d_call: NA

cdr3_nt: TGTGCCAGCAGCCCACGAGGAGCCAAAAACATTCAGTACTTC
cdr3_aa: CASSPRGAKNIQYF
j_call: TRBJ2-4
v_call: TRBV3-1/TRBV3-2
clone_size: NA
d_call: NA

cdr3_nt: TGCGCCAGCAGCCAAGATATAGCAGCCGGAAACACCATATATTTT
cdr3_aa: CASSQDIAAGNTIYF
j_call: TRBJ1-3
v_call: TRBV4-1
clone_size: NA
d_call: NA

cdr3_nt: TGTGCCAGCTCACCTGGGACAGGGTTATCTGGAAACACCATATATTTT
cdr3_aa: CASSPGTGLSGNTIYF
j_call: TRBJ1-3
v_call: TRBV18
clone_size: once
d_call: TRBD1